This T cell receptor beta chain was profiled in a study of cytomegalovirus exposure and HLA in healthy donors. Study-wide findings and caveats: Per a later analysis, fewer than 20,000 TCR beta sequences showed association with HLA alleles at 0.05 false discovery rate. When analyzed later, a missense DCLRE1C variant was found to be linked to TCR beta V- and J-gene trimming.

For this clone: Its target is unknown.

Researchers ran the PCR with 60 Vbeta and 13 Jbeta primers. The assay was immunoSEQ multiplex PCR, and TCRdb's table has in-frame clones only and misses some. This sample's table has around 190,000 clones. The CDR3 runs to 13 residues. Germline assignment: CDR1 MNHEY and CDR2 SMNVEV (reference sequence). V was trimmed by 1 base and J by 8 bases, leaving 11 bases between them. Unrecorded immune exposures were likely, despite nominal health at sampling. The rearrangement uses TRBV27 and TRBJ1-1; D is possibly TRBD1 (6 bases). This TCR was recovered from a woman between 25 and 40 years old in good health and CMV-seropositive. The material sequenced was PBMCs. The CDR3: CASSLYGGAEAFF. The CDR3, as DNA: TGTGCCAGCAGTTTATATGGGGGGGCGGAAGCTTTCTTT.